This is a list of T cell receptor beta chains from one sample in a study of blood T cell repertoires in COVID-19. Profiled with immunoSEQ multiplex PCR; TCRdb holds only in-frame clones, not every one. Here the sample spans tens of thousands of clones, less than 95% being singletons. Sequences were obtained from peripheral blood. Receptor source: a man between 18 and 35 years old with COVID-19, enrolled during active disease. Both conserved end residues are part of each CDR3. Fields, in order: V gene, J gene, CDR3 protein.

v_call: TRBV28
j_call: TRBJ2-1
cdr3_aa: CASSALAGLGNEQFF

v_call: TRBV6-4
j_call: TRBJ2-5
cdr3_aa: CASTRAGGLETQYF

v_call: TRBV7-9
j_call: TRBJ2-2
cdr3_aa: CASSFSGTDYTGELFF

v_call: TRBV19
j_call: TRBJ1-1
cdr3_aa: CASSPDRVLNTEAFF

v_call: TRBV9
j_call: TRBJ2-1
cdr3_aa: CASSSSIAGGTYNEQFF

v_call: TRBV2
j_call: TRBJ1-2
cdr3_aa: CASIVQGPINYGYTF

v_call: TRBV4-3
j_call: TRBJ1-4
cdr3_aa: CASSQDVPTSATNEKLFF

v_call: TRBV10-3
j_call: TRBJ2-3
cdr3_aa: CAISERLAGRSSTDTQYF

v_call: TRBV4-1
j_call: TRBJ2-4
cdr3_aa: CASSQLQGIAKNIQYF

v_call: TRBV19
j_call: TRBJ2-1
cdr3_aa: CASSMSGLAGDEQFF

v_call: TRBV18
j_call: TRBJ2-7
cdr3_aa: CASSTATSGIRYEQYF

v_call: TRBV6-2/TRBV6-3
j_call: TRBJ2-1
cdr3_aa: CASSSRTSGRLDEQFF

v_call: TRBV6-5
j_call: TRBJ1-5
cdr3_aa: CASRLGTGDRQPQHF

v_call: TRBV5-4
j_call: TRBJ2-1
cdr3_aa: CASSLPGTSGRFYNEQFF

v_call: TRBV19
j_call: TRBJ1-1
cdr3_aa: CASSIYRNTEAFF

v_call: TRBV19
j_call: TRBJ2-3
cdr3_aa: CASRDRGGGTDTQYF

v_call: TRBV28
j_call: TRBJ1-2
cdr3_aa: CASSLSGYGYTF

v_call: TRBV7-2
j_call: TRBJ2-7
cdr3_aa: CASSLGSGRALNEQYF

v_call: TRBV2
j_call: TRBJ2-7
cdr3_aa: CASSDKRTSGSYEQYF

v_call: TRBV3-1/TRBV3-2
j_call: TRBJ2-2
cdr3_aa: CASSQERGLAGGPFGELFF

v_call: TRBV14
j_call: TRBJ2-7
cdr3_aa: CASSRGTGPYEQYF

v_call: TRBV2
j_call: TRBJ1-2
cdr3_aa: CASNPKVATGYGYTF

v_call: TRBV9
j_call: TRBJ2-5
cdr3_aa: CASSQSGGQETQYF

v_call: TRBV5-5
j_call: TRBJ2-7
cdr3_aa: CASSLDLPYEQYF

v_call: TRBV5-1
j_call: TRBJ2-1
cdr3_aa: CASSLGGGGYNEQFF

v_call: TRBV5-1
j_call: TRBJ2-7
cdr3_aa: CASSLTGAEQYF

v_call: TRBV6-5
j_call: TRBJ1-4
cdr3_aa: CASSYGRESTNEKLFF

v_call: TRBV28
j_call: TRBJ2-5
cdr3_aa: CASSPLSGLGRETQYF